These T cell receptor beta chains were read from a single sample in a study of T-cell reconstitution after alpha-beta-depleted transplantation in children. In TCRdb, the PCR reads were re-called with MiXCR into one record per CDR3 protein. This table holds fewer than 250,000 distinct CDR3 sequences, under 20% found once. This sample comprised PBMCs, mostly from graft donor cells, obtained 360 days after TCRalphabeta/CD19-depleted stem cell transplant. The receptor set was obtained from a male patient aged 2-10 years who had a stem cell transplant for acute lymphoblastic leukemia, so the T cells may come from the graft donor. Both conserved end residues are part of each CDR3. The order of the fields is J gene, V gene, CDR3 protein.

>TRBJ2-7|TRBV7-7
CASSLGDRGSEQYF
>TRBJ2-7|TRBV7-8
CASSLRRQGSYEQYF
>TRBJ2-1|TRBV21-1
CASSKTSPFLAGGRDEQFF
>TRBJ1-1|TRBV5-1
CASSKDNTEAFF
>TRBJ2-1|TRBV27
CASSSTGEQFF
>TRBJ2-7|TRBV10-3
CASSPFGPTYEQYF
>TRBJ2-3|TRBV7-2
CASSLGSARTDTQYF
>TRBJ2-5|TRBV29-1
CSVRRLVWWETQYF
>TRBJ2-7|TRBV15
CATSRAGSSAYEQYF
>TRBJ2-2|TRBV5-1
CASSSVQGWHTGELFF
>TRBJ1-1|TRBV5-1
CASSLSGAGGAEAFF
>TRBJ1-6|TRBV9
CASSVAADNSPLHF
>TRBJ1-1|TRBV5-6
CASSVRQLPEAFF
>TRBJ1-3|TRBV7-9
CASSRGHSSGNTIYF
>TRBJ1-1|TRBV5-1
CASSLAPRHGMNTEAFF
>TRBJ2-7|TRBV19
CASSIDLGLANRYEQYF
>TRBJ2-4|TRBV29-1
CSAGTAKNIQYF
>TRBJ1-4|TRBV12-3/TRBV12-4
CASSLQGGNEKLFF
>TRBJ1-1|TRBV5-5
CASSYQLFLAEAFF
>TRBJ1-4|TRBV25-1
CASSGVGGARLFF
>TRBJ2-1|TRBV12-3/TRBV12-4
CASSPTTGYNEQFF
>TRBJ1-2|TRBV7-2
CASSLAQGGSYTF
>TRBJ2-3|TRBV12-3/TRBV12-4
CASTKGRVGDTQYF
>TRBJ2-1|TRBV11-1
CASTLIESVNEQFF
>TRBJ1-1|TRBV5-5
CASSLASFNTEAFF
>TRBJ2-5|TRBV7-2
CASSRDRGVRTQYF
>TRBJ2-5|TRBV20-1
CSATPDAGGRETQYF
>TRBJ2-1|TRBV4-3
CASSRPVYNEQFF
>TRBJ2-6|TRBV18
CASSTGTGVSGANVLTF
>TRBJ2-3|TRBV20-1
CSAIRPSRHTDTQYF
>TRBJ2-7|TRBV27
CASSLLGGGSYEQYF
>TRBJ2-3|TRBV6-5
CASSSNRVDTQYF